Presented here are 20 T cell receptor beta chains from one specimen sequenced in a study of T cells in Graves' hyperthyroidism and ophthalmopathy (dated by TCRdb to the late 2010s). Libraries came from multiplex PCR. This sample was sequenced with an Illumina HiSeq 2000. TCR beta CDR3 regions were amplified from RNA transcripts. The first round of RT-PCR for the TCR CDR3 was performed with the HTBI primer set and the Qiagen OneStep RT-PCR kit. TCRdb ran its own pipeline on the public reads, namely fastp trimming at Q25 and MiXCR clone calling, and kept in-frame beta chains. Every entry covers one CDR3 protein and lists the most common genes and DNA from its rows. The sample records some 700,000 distinct CDR3 sequences, roughly a sixth of which are singletons. The ten biggest clones cover about a sixth of the sample. Sequenced material: blood. The receptor set was obtained from a man aged 50 or older with Graves' hyperthyroidism.

This clonotype has a handful of counts. CDR3 sequence: CASRQGAWCGECGNTIYF. The CDR3 coding sequence is TGCGCCAGCAGGCAGGGAGCTTGGTGTGGAGAATGTGGAAACACCATATATTTT. This chain connects TRBV5-1 to TRBJ1-3; D possibly corresponds to TRBD1 (5 bases). Trimming pared 5 bases from V and 3 bases from J, leaving 24 bases between. This CDR3 region has 18 residues. Per germline, CDR1 SGHRS and CDR2 YFSETQ.

The table lists this clonotype with a few counts. V is TRBV6-2 or TRBV6-3 and J is TRBJ1-3; D not resolved. The CDR3 runs 15 residues. V was cut by 4 bases and J by 0 bases, with 10 bases left in between. Germline V gene lookup returns CDR1 MNHEY and CDR2 SVGEGT. CDR3 nucleotide sequence: TGTGCCAGCAGTTCTTACAGCCTCTCTGGAAACACCATATATTTT. It is translated as CASSSYSLSGNTIYF.

This clonotype was detected a few times. The V call is TRBV7-9, the J call TRBJ1-6; no firm D call. Germline V gene sequence: CDR1 SEHNR, CDR2 FQNEAQ (reference sequence). V was pared by 5 bases and J by 4 bases, with 9 bases between. The CDR3 runs 14 residues. The CDR3 nucleotides are TGTGCCAGCAGCGCGGATGCTTATAATTCACCCCTCCACTTT. Protein: CASSADAYNSPLHF.

In regard to this clonotype: This may stem from a read error, because a much larger clone lies one nucleotide away. The chain uses TRBV28 and TRBJ1-4; 7 nucleotides line up with TRBD1. Germline CDR1 is MDHEN and CDR2 is SYDVKM. CDR3 size: 13 residues. The V and J ends lost 10 bases and 7 bases, in that order; junction bases with no gene match: 9. CDR3 in DNA: TGTGCCAACAGGAGGGGGCAGGGTGAAAAACTGTTTTTT. Its translation: CANRRGQGEKLFF.

This clonotype was seen many times. The chain is built from TRBV30 and TRBJ2-1; D is uncertain. V dropped 0 bases and J dropped 10 bases, with 13 bases sitting between them. Germline V gene lookup returns CDR1 GTSNPN and CDR2 SVGIG (reference sequence). This CDR3 comprises 13 residues. CDR3 nucleotide sequence: TGTGCCTGGAGTGTACGTCAAACCCGAGAGCAGTTCTTC. Residues: CAWSVRQTREQFF.

This clonotype was observed a handful of times. This chain links TRBV10-3 with TRBJ2-1, with D uncertain. Trimming took off 0 bases at V and 12 bases at J, with 9 bases between the two ends. Germline V gene data show CDR1 as ENHRY and CDR2 as SYGVKD. CDR3 size: 12 residues. CDR3 residues: CAISESTPGQFF. The CDR3 DNA reads TGTGCCATCAGTGAGTCTACCCCCGGGCAGTTCTTC.

This clonotype was detected ten times or more. The V gene is TRBV11-2, the J gene TRBJ2-3, with D perhaps assigned TRBD1 or TRBD2 (6 bases each). V was pared by 5 bases and J by 3 bases, with 12 bases between. Germline CDR1 and CDR2: SGHAT and FQNNGV. This CDR3 has 14 amino acids. CDR3 amino acids: CASSLQGGTDTQYF. The CDR3 DNA is TGTGCCAGCAGCCTACAGGGAGGTACAGATACGCAGTATTTT.

The V and J genes are TRBV6-2 or TRBV6-3 and TRBJ2-7, with D perhaps TRBD2 (5 bases). The V gene's germline CDR1 is MNHEY and CDR2 SVGEGT. Trimming took off 6 bases at V and 4 bases at J, with 16 bases between the two ends. This CDR3 has 14 residues. CDR3 sequence: CASSPGLIGYEQYF. DNA of the CDR3: TGTGCCAGCAGCCCCGGACTCATCGGGTACGAGCAGTACTTC.

The gene calls are TRBV7-3 and TRBJ2-3, with 10 nucleotides matching TRBD2. CDR1 and CDR2 from the germline V gene are SGHTA and FQGTGA. This CDR3 is built from 14 residues. Trimming took 6 bases from V and 4 from J; bases not matched to a gene: 4. CDR3 protein: CASRSGRASDTQYF. The CDR3 DNA reads as TGTGCCAGCAGAAGCGGGAGGGCATCAGATACGCAGTATTTT.

This clonotype was recorded many times. V and J are TRBV7-9 and TRBJ1-1; D is uncertain. Trimming left V 6 bases short and J 5 bases short, with 13 bases between. The CDR3 extends over 13 amino acids. Germline CDR1 and CDR2: SEHNR and FQNEAQ (reference sequence). DNA of the CDR3: TGTGCCAGCAGGACAATATTTCTGACTGAAGCTTTCTTT. This encodes CASRTIFLTEAFF.

The J gene is TRBJ1-2, the V gene TRBV7-9; maybe TRBD1 (6 bases). This CDR3 comprises 13 residues. Germline-derived CDR1 and CDR2 are SEHNR and FQNEAQ (reference sequence). V was trimmed by 5 bases and J by 6 bases, leaving 13 bases between them. The DNA for the CDR3 is TGTGCCAGCAGCAGGCGGGGGGCTCATGGCTACACCTTC. Amino acids: CASSRRGAHGYTF. The full variable domain, its missing parts supplied by reference TRBV7-9 and TRBJ1-2, is DTGVSQNPRHKITKRGQNVTFRCDPISEHNRLYWYRQTLGQGPEFLTYFQNEAQLEKSRLLSDRFSAERPKGSFSTLEIQRTEQGDSAMYLCASSRRGAHGYTFGSGTRLTVV.

This clonotype showed up many times. The J gene is TRBJ1-5, the V gene TRBV27, with TRBD1 identical over 7 bases. In germline, CDR1 is MNHEY, CDR2 SMNVEV (reference sequence). V dropped 4 bases and J dropped 2; count of bases not matched to a gene: 5. The CDR3 runs to 15 residues. CDR3 DNA: TGTGCCAGCAGTTCAGGACAGGTTGGCAATCAGCCCCAGCATTTT. Translating it yields CASSSGQVGNQPQHF.

The chain couples TRBV3-1 to TRBJ2-7; D is possibly TRBD1 or TRBD2 (5 bases each). The CDR3 length is 15 residues. The V gene lost 2 bases and the J gene lost 5 bases, with 16 bases spanning the gap. Germline lookup yields CDR1 LGHDT and CDR2 YNNKEL (reference sequence). CDR3 sequence: CASSQLDWGPHEQYF. The CDR3 DNA sequence: TGTGCCAGCAGCCAACTTGACTGGGGACCCCACGAGCAGTACTTC.

This clonotype was seen a handful of times. The rearrangement uses TRBV14 and TRBJ1-2; 8 nucleotides line up with TRBD1. The CDR3 totals 14 residues. Trimming removed 3 bases from V and 4 bases from J; junction bases left unmatched: 4. CDR1 and CDR2 (germline): SGHDN, FVKESK. The CDR3 region is CASSQDREAYGYTF. In DNA form, the CDR3 reads TGTGCCAGCAGCCAGGACAGGGAGGCCTATGGCTACACCTTC.

The chain carries TRBV28 and TRBJ2-5; D gene ambiguous. CDR1 MDHEN and CDR2 SYDVKM come from the germline V gene. The CDR3 has 14 amino acids. V lost 3 bases to trimming and J lost 4 bases, with 12 bases between them. CDR3 sequence reads: CASSLSIPPETQYF. DNA of the CDR3: TGTGCCAGCAGTTTGAGTATCCCCCCAGAGACCCAGTACTTC.

The chain employs TRBV4-1 and TRBJ2-5; D may be TRBD1 or TRBD2 (5 bases each). V lost 4 bases and J 3 bases, leaving 15 bases between the germline ends. Germline CDR1 is MGHRA and CDR2 is YSYEKL. This CDR3 comprises 15 residues. The CDR3 nucleotides read TGCGCCAGCAGCCTCGAGAGGGTCAGGGAAGAGACCCAGTACTTC. Protein product: CASSLERVREETQYF.

This clonotype was seen many times. V gene TRBV12-3 or TRBV12-4 combines with J gene TRBJ1-1; no firm D call. The CDR3 sequence is 14 residues long. Trimming took off 2 bases at V and 1 base at J, with 8 bases between the two ends. This CDR3 is CASSLTKANTEAFF. Here the CDR3 DNA reads TGTGCCAGCAGTTTAACTAAAGCGAACACTGAAGCTTTCTTT.

This clonotype was seen ten or more times. This rearrangement joins TRBV2 to TRBJ1-2, with D tentatively TRBD1 (6 bases). The CDR3 is made up of 13 amino acids. V lost 8 bases to trimming and J lost 3 bases, with 13 bases between them. CDR1 SNHLY and CDR2 FYNNEI come from the germline V gene. The CDR3 bases are TGTGCCAGCGAGGACAGTGAAGACTATGGCTACACCTTC. It codes for CASEDSEDYGYTF. The whole variable domain, remainder taken from reference TRBV2 and TRBJ1-2, is EPEVTQTPSHQVTQMGQEVILRCVPISNHLYFYWYRQILGQKVEFLVSFYNNEISEKSEIFDDQFSVERPDGSNFTLKIRSTKLEDSAMYFCASEDSEDYGYTFGSGTRLTVV.

This clonotype has a count of ten or more. The CDR3 is CASSLSSESYEQYF. CDR3 nucleotide sequence: TGTGCCAGCAGTTTATCCAGTGAATCCTACGAGCAGTACTTC. The chain employs TRBV12-3 or TRBV12-4 and TRBJ2-7, with D uncertain. The CDR3 is 14 residues long. Trimming left V 2 bases short and J 1 base short, with 9 bases between.

This clonotype was observed at least ten times. CDR3 DNA sequence: TGTGCCAGCAGCCCGGAGGACAGATCCAACTACGAGCAGTACTTC. Translation: CASSPEDRSNYEQYF. The chain couples TRBV7-9 to TRBJ2-7; perhaps TRBD1 as D (6 bases). The CDR3 spans 15 residues. The germline gives CDR1 SEHNR, CDR2 FQNEAQ (reference sequence). Trimming shortened V by 5 bases and J by 3 bases, and 17 bases separated the two germline ends.